The 12 T cell receptor beta chains below come from one sample, sequenced in a study of immune evolution from preneoplasia to lung adenocarcinoma. Only in-frame clones appear in the TCRdb table, and some are missing; sequencing was by immunoSEQ multiplex PCR. This sample has several thousand clones, with around 79% found just once. Sequenced material: FFPE minimally invasive lung adenocarcinoma tissue. These receptors were taken from a person aged 55-80 years with lung adenocarcinoma.

This chain joins TRBV6-5 and TRBJ1-1, with a tentative D call TRBD1 (5 bases). The ends were cut back, 6 bases at V and 6 bases at J, with 20 bases in the middle. Germline CDR1 MNHEY, CDR2 SVGAGI. CDR3 length: 15 residues. In DNA, the CDR3 is TGTGCCAGCAGCCCTCCAGGCGGGGCGGTACCTGAAGCTTTCTTT. This codes for CASSPPGGAVPEAFF.

The rearrangement links TRBV6-5 to TRBJ1-1; a weak D match, TRBD1 (5 bases). Germline CDR1 reads MNHEY; CDR2 reads SVGAGI. The germline V and J ends were trimmed by 6 bases and 0 bases, with 11 bases remaining between them. The CDR3 is made up of 14 amino acids. CDR3 in amino acids: CASRPTAMNTEAFF. Written as DNA, the CDR3 is TGTGCCAGCAGACCGACAGCTATGAACACTGAAGCTTTCTTT.

V is TRBV27 and J is TRBJ2-1; 9 bases match TRBD2. Looked up from germline, CDR1 is MNHEY and CDR2 is SMNVEV (reference sequence). J lost 8 bases, V lost 0 bases, and 11 bases had no gene match. This CDR3 spans 17 amino acids. The CDR3 nucleotides are TGTGCCAGCAGTTTATCCCTCGGAGTAGCGGGAGTACATGAGCAGTTCTTC. Translation: CASSLSLGVAGVHEQFF.

The V gene is TRBV30, the J gene TRBJ1-2; a weak D match, TRBD1 (6 bases). Germline lookup yields CDR1 GTSNPN and CDR2 SVGIG (reference sequence). Trimming cost V 3 bases and J 8 bases, with 10 bases left between them. The CDR3 runs 11 residues. CDR3 amino acids: CAWRNRDGYTF. CDR3 nucleotide sequence: TGTGCCTGGAGAAACAGGGACGGCTACACCTTC.

Comment on this clone: Relative to the germline gene, one junction end is altered; a read error may explain this. The CDR3 region is CASSLGRGYTGELFF. As DNA, the CDR3 is TGTGCTAGCAGCTTAGGGCGCGGCTACACCGGGGAGCTGTTTTTT. The genes are TRBV7-7 and TRBJ2-2; D gene unclear. The CDR3 length is 15 residues. CDR1 is SSHAT and CDR2 is FNYEAQ in the germline V gene (reference sequence).

The genes are TRBV2 and TRBJ2-6, with 7 bases that match TRBD1. This CDR3 is built from 16 residues. CDR1 SNHLY and CDR2 FYNNEI come from the germline V gene. The trim removed 4 bases at V and 2 bases at J, leaving 5 bases unmatched. CDR3 residues: CASSGVGGAGANVLTF. In DNA, the CDR3 is TGTGCCAGCAGTGGGGTAGGGGGCGCTGGGGCCAACGTCCTGACTTTC.

This clone has a handful of counts. The rearrangement uses TRBV7-2 and TRBJ2-7; TRBD2 matches 7 bases. Trimming took 5 bases from V and 1 from J; bases not matched to a gene: 11. The CDR3 length is 16 residues. Germline V gives CDR1 SGHTA, CDR2 FQGNSA. CDR3 nucleotides: TGTGCCAGCAGCCTGGGGGGGGTCCGGGCATCCTACGAGCAGTACTTC. This codes for CASSLGGVRASYEQYF. The full variable domain, in which reference TRBV7-2 and TRBJ2-7 provide the parts outside the CDR3, is GAGVSQSPSNKVTEKGKDVELRCDPISGHTALYWYRQSLGQGLEFLIYFQGNSAPDKSGLPSDRFSAERTGGSVSTLTIQRTQQEDSAVYLCASSLGGVRASYEQYFGPGTRLTVT.

This chain connects TRBV5-1 to TRBJ2-3; possible D gene TRBD1, 6 bases. Germline CDR1 SGHRS, CDR2 YFSETQ. The V gene lost 4 bases and the J gene lost 2 bases, with 14 bases spanning the gap. The CDR3 runs to 15 residues. DNA for the CDR3: TGCGCCAGCAGCCTTAGGGGGAACCCCACAGATACGCAGTATTTT. It specifies CASSLRGNPTDTQYF.

The J gene is TRBJ2-7, the V gene TRBV7-2; the D gene is possibly TRBD2 (6 bases). Trimming cost V 4 bases and J 1 base, with 8 bases left between them. The V gene's germline CDR1 is SGHTA and CDR2 FQGNSA. The CDR3 spans 13 residues. CDR3 sequence (DNA): TGTGCCAGCAGCTCGGACTATTCCTACGAGCAGTACTTC. Translating gives CASSSDYSYEQYF.

The V gene is TRBV6-6, the J gene TRBJ1-2; D might be TRBD1 (6 bases). V gave up 6 bases and J gave up 2 bases, with 13 bases separating them. Germline V gene lookup returns CDR1 MNHNY and CDR2 SVGAGI (reference sequence). This CDR3 has 14 amino acids. CDR3 DNA sequence: TGTGCCAGCAGCGGGACAAGCAGCAACTATGGCTACACCTTC. It translates to CASSGTSSNYGYTF.

The chain combines TRBV18 with TRBJ1-6; 8 bases are shared with TRBD1. Germline V gene data show CDR1 as KGHSH and CDR2 as LQKENI. The V gene end was trimmed by 5 bases and the J gene end by 7 bases; junction bases not matched to a gene: 7. This CDR3 has 15 residues. The CDR3, as DNA: TGTGCCAGCTCATATGGACAGGGAAACAATTCACCCCTCCACTTT. The encoded protein is CASSYGQGNNSPLHF. The entire variable domain, with the rest obtained from reference TRBV18 and TRBJ1-6, is as follows: NAGVMQNPRHLVRRRGQEARLRCSPMKGHSHVYWYRQLPEEGLKFMVYLQKENIIDESGMPKERFSAEFPKEGPSILRIQQVVRGDSAAYFCASSYGQGNNSPLHFGNGTRLTVT.

V and J are TRBV19 and TRBJ1-2; D not resolved. Between the trimmed V and J ends, which lost 2 bases and 3 bases, there was a span of 10 bases. In germline, CDR1 is LNHDA, CDR2 SQIVND (reference sequence). CDR3 length equals 14 residues. The CDR3 DNA sequence: TGTGCCAGTAGTATAAACAGATGGGACTATGGCTACACCTTC. Amino acid sequence: CASSINRWDYGYTF.